The 29 T cell receptor beta chains presented below share a single source sample, sequenced in a study of blood T cell repertoires in COVID-19. TCRdb's table, derived via immunoSEQ multiplex PCR, lists solely in-frame clones and lacks some. Seen here are about 47,000 clones, 65% to 85% observed once, and the top ten hold more than 2.5%. What was sequenced was peripheral blood. The receptors were sampled from a man in his forties or fifties with acute or convalescent COVID-19.

This chain links TRBV6-6 with TRBJ1-5, with D uncertain. Trimming shortened V by 0 bases and J by 7 bases, and 10 bases separated the two germline ends. This CDR3 contains 14 residues. CDR1 and CDR2 from the germline V gene are MNHNY and SVGAGI (reference sequence). As DNA, the CDR3 is TGTGCCAGCAGTTACTCTGAGAGTCTGCAGCCCCAGCATTTT. It codes for CASSYSESLQPQHF.

This sequence joins TRBV29-1 and TRBJ2-5, with 12 bases aligning to TRBD2. J lost 1 base, V lost 7 bases, and 7 bases had no gene match. There are 15 residues in the CDR3. In germline, CDR1 is SQVTM, CDR2 ANQGSEA. The chain's CDR3 is CSAHGLAGPQETQYF. CDR3 nucleotide sequence: TGCAGCGCTCATGGACTAGCGGGACCCCAAGAGACCCAGTACTTC.

This chain joins TRBV28 and TRBJ2-5; maybe TRBD1 (6 bases). V was cut by 6 bases and J by 1 base, with 15 bases left in between. CDR1 is MDHEN and CDR2 is SYDVKM in the germline V gene. The CDR3 runs to 15 residues. The CDR3 DNA is TGTGCCAGCAGGCCTCCTACAGGGTCCCAAGAGACCCAGTACTTC. Translated, it gives CASRPPTGSQETQYF.

The gene calls are TRBV5-1 and TRBJ2-3; 10 bases are shared with TRBD2. With V trimmed by 4 bases and J by 1 base, 6 bases remained unmatched. CDR1 is SGHRS, CDR2 YFSETQ, per germline. This CDR3 is built from 16 residues. The CDR3 nucleotides read TGCGCCAGCAGCCCCTCCCTAGCGGGGGGCACAGATACGCAGTATTTT. This encodes CASSPSLAGGTDTQYF. Full variable domain (missing parts from reference TRBV5-1 and TRBJ2-3): KAGVTQTPRYLIKTRGQQVTLSCSPISGHRSVSWYQQTPGQGLQFLFEYFSETQRNKGNFPGRFSGRQFSNSRSEMNVSTLELGDSALYLCASSPSLAGGTDTQYFGPGTRLTVL.

This clone was detected once. CDR3 in amino acids: CASSFDRADTGELFF. CDR3 DNA sequence: TGTGCCAGCAGCTTCGACAGGGCGGACACCGGGGAGCTGTTTTTT. This chain connects TRBV7-3 to TRBJ2-2, with TRBD1 matching over 7 bases. Germline values: CDR1 SGHTA, CDR2 FQGTGA. The J segment lost 3 bases and the V segment lost 3 bases, leaving 4 bases of the junction unmatched. The CDR3 sequence is 15 residues long.

At least ten counts were recorded for this clone. This chain uses TRBV28 with TRBJ1-2; tentative D call: TRBD1 (5 bases). CDR1 MDHEN and CDR2 SYDVKM come from the germline V gene. Trimming shortened V by 2 bases and J by 8 bases, and 15 bases separated the two germline ends. The CDR3 covers 14 residues. In DNA, the CDR3 is TGTGCCAGCAGTTTACCCGACAGTTTGGGAGGCTACACCTTC. This codes for CASSLPDSLGGYTF.

The chain uses TRBV4-1 and TRBJ2-7; a possible D gene is TRBD2 (5 bases). Germline-derived CDR1 and CDR2 are MGHRA and YSYEKL. V dropped 6 bases and J dropped 1 base, with 10 bases sitting between them. The length of the CDR3 is 13 residues. CDR3 in amino acids: CASSPLVSYEQYF. CDR3 sequence (DNA): TGCGCCAGCAGTCCACTAGTTTCCTACGAGCAGTACTTC.

The J gene is TRBJ2-3, the V gene TRBV5-8, with D hard to call. The germline CDR1 and CDR2 sequences are SGHTS and YDEGEE. The CDR3 length is 12 residues. The V end lost 3 bases, the J end lost 5 bases, and 7 bases lay between the germline ends. CDR3 bases: TGTGCCAGCAGCTCCCCCAGAGATACGCAGTATTTT. Translated: CASSSPRDTQYF.

The gene calls are TRBV5-1 and TRBJ2-1; 11 bases fit TRBD2. CDR1 is SGHRS, CDR2 YFSETQ, per germline. V dropped 2 bases and J dropped 6; count of bases not matched to a gene: 7. This CDR3 contains 16 residues. The CDR3 DNA sequence: TGCGCCAGCAGCTTAAATGCGCTAGCGGGGGGCAATGAGCAGTTCTTC. It yields the protein CASSLNALAGGNEQFF.

The rearrangement joins TRBV11-3 to TRBJ2-7; 9 bases match TRBD1. CDR1 and CDR2 (germline): SGHNT, YENEEA. The CDR3 covers 14 residues. V shed 4 bases, J shed 1 base, and the junction held 2 bases outside the gene matches. CDR3 sequence reads: CASSSGTGSYEQYF. Here the CDR3 DNA reads TGTGCCAGCAGCTCCGGGACAGGGTCCTACGAGCAGTACTTC. Supplemented by reference TRBV11-3 and TRBJ2-7, the full variable domain reads EAGVVQSPRYKIIEKKQPVAFWCNPISGHNTLYWYLQNLGQGPELLIRYENEEAVDDSQLPKDRFSAERLKGVDSTLKIQPAELGDSAVYLCASSSGTGSYEQYFGPGTRLTVT.

This clone was counted a single time. V gene TRBV9 combines with J gene TRBJ1-2, with 12 nucleotides matching TRBD1. V lost 2 bases to trimming and J lost 7 bases; unmatched junction nucleotides: 3. CDR3 length equals 14 residues. The V gene's germline CDR1 is SGDLS and CDR2 YYNGEE. In nucleotides, the CDR3 is TGTGCCAGCAGCGTCGGGACAGGGGGCGGTGGCTACACCTTC. It translates to CASSVGTGGGGYTF.

The CDR3 here is CASRPTGGDGDTQYF. The CDR3, as DNA: TGTGCCAGCAGACCGACAGGGGGGGACGGGGATACGCAGTATTTT. The chain joins TRBV28 to TRBJ2-3, with 9 bases lining up with TRBD1. After removal of 6 bases from V and 6 bases from J, the junction contained 10 bases not matched to a gene. CDR3 size: 15 residues. The germline V gene has CDR1 MDHEN and CDR2 SYDVKM.

The CDR3 nucleotides read TGTGCCAGCAGCCAGAACAGGGTTAACACTGAAGCTTTCTTT. Its translation is CASSQNRVNTEAFF. The rearrangement joins TRBV3-1 (or the pseudogene TRBV3-2) to TRBJ1-1; D is perhaps TRBD1 (6 bases). The CDR3 loop spans 14 amino acids. Between the trimmed V and J ends, which lost 3 bases and 2 bases, there was a span of 10 bases. Germline V CDR1 and CDR2: LGHDT, YNNKEL (reference sequence).

The V gene is TRBV13, the J gene TRBJ1-2; 9 bases line up with TRBD1. V lost 5 bases, J lost 4 bases, and 5 bases stayed unmatched. This CDR3 has 14 amino acids. Germline V gene lookup returns CDR1 PRHDT and CDR2 FYEKMQ (reference sequence). CDR3 DNA sequence: TGTGCCAGCAGCGCCGAACAGGGGGCCTATGGCTACACCTTC. As protein: CASSAEQGAYGYTF.

The CDR3 DNA sequence: TGTGCCAGCCCCGAGCCCACAGGGGATCAAGAGACCCAGTACTTC. It is translated as CASPEPTGDQETQYF. The V gene is TRBV2, the J gene TRBJ2-5; TRBD1 matches 7 bases. CDR1 and CDR2 from the germline V gene are SNHLY and FYNNEI. CDR3 length: 15 residues. Trimming took 8 bases from V and 2 from J; bases not matched to a gene: 11. Full variable domain (remainder filled in from reference TRBV2 and TRBJ2-5): EPEVTQTPSHQVTQMGQEVILRCVPISNHLYFYWYRQILGQKVEFLVSFYNNEISEKSEIFDDQFSVERPDGSNFTLKIRSTKLEDSAMYFCASPEPTGDQETQYFGPGTRLLVL.

This rearrangement joins TRBV5-6 to TRBJ2-7, with D perhaps TRBD1 (5 bases). Trimming stripped 5 bases from V and 1 base from J, with 10 bases between. The CDR3 is 13 residues long. The germline V gene has CDR1 SGHDT and CDR2 YYEEEE. The CDR3, as DNA: TGTGCCAGCAGGACAGACGGATCCTACGAGCAGTACTTC. This codes for CASRTDGSYEQYF.

The V gene is TRBV11-2, the J gene TRBJ2-3; 7 nucleotides align to TRBD2. CDR1 and CDR2 from the germline V gene are SGHAT and FQNNGV. This CDR3 is 16 amino acids long. V shed 4 bases, J shed 0 bases, and the junction held 7 bases outside the gene matches. As DNA, the CDR3 is TGTGCCAGCAGCTACCGGGGGAGGGCAAGCACAGATACGCAGTATTTT. Its protein product is CASSYRGRASTDTQYF.

By share, this clone ranks as medium-sized. This chain connects TRBV6-5 to TRBJ2-1; TRBD1 might be the D (6 bases). V was cut by 8 bases and J by 5 bases, with 16 bases left in between. This CDR3 contains 14 residues. Per germline, CDR1 MNHEY and CDR2 SVGAGI. CDR3 sequence reads: CASLPGDGNNEQFF. In DNA form, the CDR3 reads TGTGCCAGCCTACCAGGGGACGGTAACAATGAGCAGTTCTTC.

This clone was recorded only once. The J gene is TRBJ2-5, the V gene TRBV4-1; 15 bases are shared with TRBD2. Germline lookup yields CDR1 MGHRA and CDR2 YSYEKL. Trimming cost V 3 bases and J 2 bases; bases outside gene matches: 7. The CDR3 spans 18 residues. In nucleotides, the CDR3 is TGCGCCAGCAGCCACGAGGGACTAGCGGGGGGCTTACAAGAGACCCAGTACTTC. It is translated as CASSHEGLAGGLQETQYF.

This sequence joins TRBV27 and TRBJ2-1; 11 bases agree with TRBD2. J was trimmed by 4 bases and V by 2 bases; bases with no gene match: 10. The germline CDR1 and CDR2 sequences are MNHEY and SMNVEV (reference sequence). This CDR3 is 18 amino acids long. CDR3 in amino acids: CASSLTGLLAGDYNEQFF. The CDR3 DNA reads TGTGCCAGCAGTTTAACGGGTCTACTAGCGGGAGATTACAATGAGCAGTTCTTC.

This chain uses TRBV9 with TRBJ2-7; TRBD1 agrees at 9 bases. Germline trimming cut 3 bases from V and 6 bases from J; bases unmatched to any gene: 4. The CDR3 runs 13 residues. Germline loops: CDR1 SGDLS, CDR2 YYNGEE. CDR3 in amino acids: CASSGTGDREQYF. CDR3 nucleotide sequence: TGTGCCAGCAGCGGGACAGGGGATCGCGAGCAGTACTTC.

The chain's CDR3 is CASSFTSGTFQETQYF. The CDR3, as DNA: TGCGCCAGCAGCTTCACTAGCGGGACCTTTCAAGAGACCCAGTACTTC. The chain combines TRBV5-1 with TRBJ2-5, with 10 positions matching TRBD2. Germline CDR1 reads SGHRS; CDR2 reads YFSETQ. The CDR3 covers 16 residues. With V trimmed by 2 bases and J by 2 bases, 6 bases remained unmatched. The full variable domain, with the rest looked up from reference TRBV5-1 and TRBJ2-5, is KAGVTQTPRYLIKTRGQQVTLSCSPISGHRSVSWYQQTPGQGLQFLFEYFSETQRNKGNFPGRFSGRQFSNSRSEMNVSTLELGDSALYLCASSFTSGTFQETQYFGPGTRLLVL.

In this sample, this clone turned up once. CDR3 sequence: CASSPGTRDNTEAFF. In DNA, the CDR3 is TGTGCCAGCTCACCCGGAACCCGGGATAACACTGAAGCTTTCTTT. This chain connects TRBV18 to TRBJ1-1; no reliable D call. V was pared by 3 bases and J by 2 bases, with 13 bases between. CDR1 and CDR2 from the germline V gene are KGHSH and LQKENI. The CDR3 runs to 15 residues.

The gene calls are TRBV18 and TRBJ1-2; 8 bases are a match to TRBD1. Trimming cost V 6 bases and J 0 bases; bases outside gene matches: 6. The CDR3 has 15 amino acids. From germline, CDR1 is KGHSH and CDR2 LQKENI. CDR3 nucleotide sequence: TGTGCCAGCTCGCGAGAGACAGGGGCTAACTATGGCTACACCTTC. Amino acid sequence: CASSRETGANYGYTF.

V usage is TRBV6-5 and J usage is TRBJ2-1; D call uncertain. The CDR3 covers 15 residues. Trimming stripped 0 bases from V and 9 bases from J, with 15 bases between. Germline V gives CDR1 MNHEY, CDR2 SVGAGI. CDR3 amino acids: CASSYSPSTLGEQFF. In DNA, the CDR3 is TGTGCCAGCAGTTACTCCCCTTCAACCCTCGGTGAGCAGTTCTTC.

This clone was detected a few times. The chain employs TRBV25-1 and TRBJ1-4, with 9 bases aligning to TRBD1. J lost 5 bases, V lost 7 bases, and 11 bases had no gene match. Germline loops: CDR1 MGHDK, CDR2 SYGVNS. The CDR3 is 16 amino acids. CDR3 sequence: CASKGSGQGRNEKLFF. DNA of the CDR3: TGTGCCAGCAAAGGGTCGGGACAGGGCCGAAATGAAAAACTGTTTTTT.

This sequence joins TRBV4-2 and TRBJ1-3; D is ambiguous. Trimming shortened V by 0 bases and J by 4 bases, and 16 bases separated the two germline ends. The length of the CDR3 is 17 residues. Germline CDR1 and CDR2: LGHNA and YNFKEQ. The CDR3 region is CASSQESGGRPGNTIYF. The DNA for the CDR3 is TGTGCCAGCAGCCAAGAATCGGGAGGGCGACCGGGAAACACCATATATTTT.

The chain uses TRBV7-9 and TRBJ1-2; 8 bases match TRBD1. Germline V gene lookup returns CDR1 SEHNR and CDR2 FQNEAQ (reference sequence). The CDR3 is 17 residues long. J gave up 8 bases and V 4 bases, and 18 bases lay outside the gene matches. The CDR3 DNA reads TGTGCCAGCAGCTCAATCAACGGGGAACAGGGGGTTGAAGGCTACACCTTC. It translates to CASSSINGEQGVEGYTF.

The chain employs TRBV5-4 and TRBJ2-1; maybe TRBD2 (5 bases). Trimming shortened V by 4 bases and J by 7 bases, and 12 bases separated the two germline ends. CDR3 length: 13 residues. Per germline, CDR1 SGHNT and CDR2 YYREEE (reference sequence). CDR3 nucleotides: TGTGCCAGCAGCCCGCCTCGCGGGAATGAGCAGTTCTTC. Translation gives CASSPPRGNEQFF.